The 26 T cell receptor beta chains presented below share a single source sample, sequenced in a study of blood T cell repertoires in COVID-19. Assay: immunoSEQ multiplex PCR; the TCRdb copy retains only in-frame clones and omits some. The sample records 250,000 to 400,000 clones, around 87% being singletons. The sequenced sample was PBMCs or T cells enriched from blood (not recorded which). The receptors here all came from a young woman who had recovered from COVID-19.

Here the CDR3 DNA reads TGTGCCAGCAGCCAGGCGGCTAGCGGGGGCTACTCCTACAATGAGCAGTTCTTC. Translation: CASSQAASGGYSYNEQFF. The chain is built from TRBV11-2 and TRBJ2-1, with TRBD2 matching over 10 bases. The germline gives CDR1 SGHAT, CDR2 FQNNGV. The CDR3 totals 18 residues. Trimming at V came to 5 bases and at J to 0 bases, leaving 10 bases not matched to a gene.

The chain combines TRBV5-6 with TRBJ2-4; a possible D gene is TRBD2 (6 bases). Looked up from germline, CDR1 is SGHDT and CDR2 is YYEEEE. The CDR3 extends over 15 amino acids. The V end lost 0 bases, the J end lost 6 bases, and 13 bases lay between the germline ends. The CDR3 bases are TGTGCCAGCAGCTTGGTTCGGATCGGGAGAAACATTCAGTACTTC. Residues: CASSLVRIGRNIQYF.

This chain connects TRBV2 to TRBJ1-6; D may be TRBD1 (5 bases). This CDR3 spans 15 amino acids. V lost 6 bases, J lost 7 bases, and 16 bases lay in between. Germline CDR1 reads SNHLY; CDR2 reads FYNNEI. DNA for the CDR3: TGTGCCAGCAGGGCCCGGGCGGGGCCGAATTCACCCCTCCACTTT. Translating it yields CASRARAGPNSPLHF.

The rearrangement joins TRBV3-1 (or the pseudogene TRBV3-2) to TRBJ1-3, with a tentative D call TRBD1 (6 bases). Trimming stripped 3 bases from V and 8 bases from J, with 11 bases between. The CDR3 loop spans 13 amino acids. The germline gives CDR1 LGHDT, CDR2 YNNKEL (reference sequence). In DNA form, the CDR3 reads TGTGCCAGCAGCCATACACAGGGTGACACCATATATTTT. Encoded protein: CASSHTQGDTIYF.

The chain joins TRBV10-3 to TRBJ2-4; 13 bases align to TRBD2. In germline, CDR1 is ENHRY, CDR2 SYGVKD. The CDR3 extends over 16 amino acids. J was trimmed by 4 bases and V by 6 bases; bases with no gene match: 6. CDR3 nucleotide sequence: TGTGCCATCAGCTCGACTAGCGGGGGGCCGAAAAACATTCAGTACTTC. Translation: CAISSTSGGPKNIQYF.

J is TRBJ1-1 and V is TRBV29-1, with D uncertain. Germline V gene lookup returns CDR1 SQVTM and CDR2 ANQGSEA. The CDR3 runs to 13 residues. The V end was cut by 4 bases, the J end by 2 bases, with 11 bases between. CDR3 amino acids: CSVGRSGNTEAFF. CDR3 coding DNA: TGCAGCGTTGGACGGTCGGGAAACACTGAAGCTTTCTTT.

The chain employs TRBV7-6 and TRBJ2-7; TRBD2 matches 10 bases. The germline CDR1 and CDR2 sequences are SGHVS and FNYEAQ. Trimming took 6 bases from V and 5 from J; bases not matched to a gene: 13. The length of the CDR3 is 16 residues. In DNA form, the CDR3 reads TGTGCCAGCAGTAACCAAGCGGGGGGGCATCTCAACGAGCAGTACTTC. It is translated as CASSNQAGGHLNEQYF.

CDR3 sequence (DNA): TGTGCCAGCAGTCCCGGACAGCCTTCCTATGGCTACACCTTC. Its protein is CASSPGQPSYGYTF. The V call is TRBV6-5, the J call TRBJ1-2; tentative D call: TRBD1 (6 bases). Germline V gene lookup returns CDR1 MNHEY and CDR2 SVGAGI. The CDR3 is 14 amino acids. V was trimmed by 5 bases and J by 4 bases, leaving 14 bases between them.

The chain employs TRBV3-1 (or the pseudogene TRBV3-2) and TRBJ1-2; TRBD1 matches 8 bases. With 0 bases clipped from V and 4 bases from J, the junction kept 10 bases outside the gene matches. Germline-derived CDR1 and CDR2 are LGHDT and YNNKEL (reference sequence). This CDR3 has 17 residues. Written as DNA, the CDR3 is TGTGCCAGCAGCCAAGATCTGACCAGGGGGCGAGGCTATGGCTACACCTTC. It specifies CASSQDLTRGRGYGYTF.

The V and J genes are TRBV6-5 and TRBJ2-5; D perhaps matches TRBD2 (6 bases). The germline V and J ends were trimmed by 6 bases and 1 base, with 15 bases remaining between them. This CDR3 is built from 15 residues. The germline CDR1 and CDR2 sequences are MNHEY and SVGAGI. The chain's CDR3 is CASRLAGRFQETQYF. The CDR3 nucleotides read TGTGCCAGCAGATTGGCGGGAAGATTCCAAGAGACCCAGTACTTC.

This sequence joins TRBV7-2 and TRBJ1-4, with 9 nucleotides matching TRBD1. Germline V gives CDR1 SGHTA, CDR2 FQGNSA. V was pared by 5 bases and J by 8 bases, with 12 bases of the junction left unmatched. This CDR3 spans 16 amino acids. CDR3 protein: CASSRIQGAAREKLFF. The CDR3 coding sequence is TGTGCCAGCAGCCGCATACAGGGGGCGGCCAGGGAAAAACTGTTTTTT. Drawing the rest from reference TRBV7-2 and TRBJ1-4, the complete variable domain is GAGVSQSPSNKVTEKGKDVELRCDPISGHTALYWYRQSLGQGLEFLIYFQGNSAPDKSGLPSDRFSAERTGGSVSTLTIQRTQQEDSAVYLCASSRIQGAAREKLFFGSGTQLSVL.

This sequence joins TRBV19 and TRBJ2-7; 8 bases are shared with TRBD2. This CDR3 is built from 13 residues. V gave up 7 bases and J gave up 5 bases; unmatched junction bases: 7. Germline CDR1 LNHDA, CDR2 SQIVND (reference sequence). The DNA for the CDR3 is TGTGCCAGTAAGGTGGCGGGGGGACACGAGCAGTACTTC. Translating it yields CASKVAGGHEQYF.

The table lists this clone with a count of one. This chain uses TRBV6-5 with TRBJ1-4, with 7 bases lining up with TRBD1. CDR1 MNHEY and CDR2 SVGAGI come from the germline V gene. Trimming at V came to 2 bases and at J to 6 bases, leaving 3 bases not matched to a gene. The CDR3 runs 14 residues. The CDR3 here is CASSYRGRDEKLFF. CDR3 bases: TGTGCCAGCAGTTACAGGGGGCGAGATGAAAAACTGTTTTTT.

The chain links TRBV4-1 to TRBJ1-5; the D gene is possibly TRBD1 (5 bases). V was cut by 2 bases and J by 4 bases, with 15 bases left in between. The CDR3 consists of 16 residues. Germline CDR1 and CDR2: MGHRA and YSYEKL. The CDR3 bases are TGCGCCAGCAGCCAAACGGGGGGTAAAGAGAATCAGCCCCAGCATTTT. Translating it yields CASSQTGGKENQPQHF.

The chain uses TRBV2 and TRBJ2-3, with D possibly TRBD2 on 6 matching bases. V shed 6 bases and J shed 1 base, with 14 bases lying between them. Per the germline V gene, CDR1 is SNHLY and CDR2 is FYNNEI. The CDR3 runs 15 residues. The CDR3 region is CASREGPIRTDTQYF. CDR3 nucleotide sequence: TGTGCCAGCAGGGAGGGGCCAATCCGCACAGATACGCAGTATTTT.

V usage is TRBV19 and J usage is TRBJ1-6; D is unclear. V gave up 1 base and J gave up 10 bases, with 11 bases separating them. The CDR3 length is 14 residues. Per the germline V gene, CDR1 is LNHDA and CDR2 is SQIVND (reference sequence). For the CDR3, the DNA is TGTGCCAGTAGTATAGGGGGTCGGGAATCACCCCTCCACTTT. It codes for CASSIGGRESPLHF.

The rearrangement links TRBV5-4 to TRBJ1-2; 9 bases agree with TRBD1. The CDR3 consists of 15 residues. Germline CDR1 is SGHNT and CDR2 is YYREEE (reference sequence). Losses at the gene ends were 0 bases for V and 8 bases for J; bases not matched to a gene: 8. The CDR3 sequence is CASSLVADRGGGYTF. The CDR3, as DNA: TGTGCCAGCAGCTTGGTAGCGGACAGGGGTGGCGGCTACACCTTC. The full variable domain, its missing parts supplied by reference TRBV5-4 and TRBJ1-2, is ETGVTQSPTHLIKTRGQQVTLRCSSQSGHNTVSWYQQALGQGPQFIFQYYREEENGRGNFPPRFSGLQFPNYSSELNVNALELDDSALYLCASSLVADRGGGYTFGSGTRLTVV.

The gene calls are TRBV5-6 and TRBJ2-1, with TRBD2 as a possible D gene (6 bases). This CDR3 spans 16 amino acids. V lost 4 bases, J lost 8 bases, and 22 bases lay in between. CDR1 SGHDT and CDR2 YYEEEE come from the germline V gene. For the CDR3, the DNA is TGTGCCAGCAGCGCGGGCATCCGGGGGAGTAGGGATGAGCAGTTCTTC. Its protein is CASSAGIRGSRDEQFF.

The CDR3: CASSQVLAGDTQYF. DNA for the CDR3: TGCGCCAGCAGCCAAGTTCTAGCTGGGGATACGCAGTATTTT. The V and J genes are TRBV4-3 and TRBJ2-3; tentative D call: TRBD2 (5 bases). V lost 1 base and J lost 6, with 11 bases in between. Germline CDR1 reads LGHNA; CDR2 reads YSLEER. The CDR3 is 14 amino acids.

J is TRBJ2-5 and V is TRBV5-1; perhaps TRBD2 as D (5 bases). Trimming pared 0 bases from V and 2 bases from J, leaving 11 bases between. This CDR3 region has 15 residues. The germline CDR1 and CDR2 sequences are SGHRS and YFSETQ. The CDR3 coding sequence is TGCGCCAGCAGCTTGGGGTCCGGGAATCAAGAGACCCAGTACTTC. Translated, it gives CASSLGSGNQETQYF.

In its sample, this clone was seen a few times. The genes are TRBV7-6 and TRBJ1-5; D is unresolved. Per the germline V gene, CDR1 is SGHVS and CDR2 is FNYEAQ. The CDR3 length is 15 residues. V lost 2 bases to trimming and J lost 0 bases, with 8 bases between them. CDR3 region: CASSLRGNSNQPQHF. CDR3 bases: TGTGCCAGCAGCTTAAGAGGGAATAGCAATCAGCCCCAGCATTTT. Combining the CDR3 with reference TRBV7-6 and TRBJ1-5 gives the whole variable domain GAGVSQSPRYKVTKRGQDVALRCDPISGHVSLYWYRQALGQGPEFLTYFNYEAQQDKSGLPNDRFSAERPEGSISTLTIQRTEQRDSAMYRCASSLRGNSNQPQHFGDGTRLSIL.

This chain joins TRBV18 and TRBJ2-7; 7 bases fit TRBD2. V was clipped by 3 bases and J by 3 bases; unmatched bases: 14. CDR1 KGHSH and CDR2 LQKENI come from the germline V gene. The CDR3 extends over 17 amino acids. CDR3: CASSPYTRGGLNYEQYF. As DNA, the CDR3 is TGTGCCAGCTCACCTTATACCCGCGGGGGATTAAACTACGAGCAGTACTTC.

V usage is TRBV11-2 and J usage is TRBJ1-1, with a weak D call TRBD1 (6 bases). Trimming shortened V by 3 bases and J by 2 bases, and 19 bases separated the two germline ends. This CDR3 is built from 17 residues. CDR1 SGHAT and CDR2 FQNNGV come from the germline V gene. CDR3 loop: CASSLRARTAQNTEAFF. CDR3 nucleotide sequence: TGTGCCAGCAGCTTGAGGGCCAGGACAGCCCAAAACACTGAAGCTTTCTTT. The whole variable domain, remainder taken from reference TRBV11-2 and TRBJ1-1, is EAGVAQSPRYKIIEKRQSVAFWCNPISGHATLYWYQQILGQGPKLLIQFQNNGVVDDSQLPKDRFSAERLKGVDSTLKIQPAKLEDSAVYLCASSLRARTAQNTEAFFGQGTRLTVV.

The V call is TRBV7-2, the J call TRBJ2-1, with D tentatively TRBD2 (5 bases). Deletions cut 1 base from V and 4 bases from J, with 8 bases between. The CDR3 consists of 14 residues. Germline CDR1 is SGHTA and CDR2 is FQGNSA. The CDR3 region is CASSLVDLYNEQFF. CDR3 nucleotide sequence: TGTGCCAGCAGCTTAGTGGACTTGTACAATGAGCAGTTCTTC. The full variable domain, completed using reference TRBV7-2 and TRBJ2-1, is GAGVSQSPSNKVTEKGKDVELRCDPISGHTALYWYRQSLGQGLEFLIYFQGNSAPDKSGLPSDRFSAERTGGSVSTLTIQRTQQEDSAVYLCASSLVDLYNEQFFGPGTRLTVL.

CDR3 sequence reads: CASSLWGDADTQYF. Written as DNA, the CDR3 is TGTGCCAGCAGTCTGTGGGGGGATGCAGATACGCAGTATTTT. This sequence joins TRBV27 and TRBJ2-3; tentative D call: TRBD2 (6 bases). The V end was cut by 5 bases, the J end by 4 bases, with 13 bases between. Germline CDR1 MNHEY, CDR2 SMNVEV (reference sequence). The CDR3 is made up of 14 amino acids.

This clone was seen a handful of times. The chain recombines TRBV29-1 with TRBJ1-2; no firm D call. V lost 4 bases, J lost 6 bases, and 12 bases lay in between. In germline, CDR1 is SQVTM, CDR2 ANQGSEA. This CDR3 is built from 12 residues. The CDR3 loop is CSVGRPRDGYTF. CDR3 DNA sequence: TGCAGCGTTGGGAGGCCCCGGGATGGCTACACCTTC.